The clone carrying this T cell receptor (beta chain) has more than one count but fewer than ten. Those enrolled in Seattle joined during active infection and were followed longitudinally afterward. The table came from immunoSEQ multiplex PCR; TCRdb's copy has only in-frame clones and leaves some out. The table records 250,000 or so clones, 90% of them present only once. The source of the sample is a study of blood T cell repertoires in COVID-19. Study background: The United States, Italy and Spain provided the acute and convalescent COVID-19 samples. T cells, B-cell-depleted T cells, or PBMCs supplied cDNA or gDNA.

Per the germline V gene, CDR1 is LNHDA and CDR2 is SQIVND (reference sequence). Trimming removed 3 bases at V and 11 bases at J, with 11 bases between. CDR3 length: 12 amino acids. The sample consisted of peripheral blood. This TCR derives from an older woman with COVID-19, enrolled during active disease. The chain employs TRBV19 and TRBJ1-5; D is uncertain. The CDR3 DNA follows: TGTGCCAGTAGTATTGGCATCCGGGCCCAGCATTTT. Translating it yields CASSIGIRAQHF. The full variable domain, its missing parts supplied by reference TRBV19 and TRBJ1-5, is DGGITQSPKYLFRKEGQNVTLSCEQNLNHDAMYWYRQDPGQGLRLIYYSQIVNDFQKGDIAEGYSVSREKKESFPLTVTSAQKNPTAFYLCASSIGIRAQHFGDGTRLSIL.